This entry lists 27 T cell receptor beta chains sequenced from one sample in a study of blood T cells in healthy people across ages. PCR was performed a second time for roughly 6 to 12 cycles using a sample-barcoded 5' primer and a J-beta primer mix. In TCRdb, the 5' RACE reads were re-called with MiXCR into one record per CDR3 protein. The table includes around 1,000,000 distinct CDR3 sequences, approximately 38% detected once. The sample was blood. Source of these receptors: a man in his late teens or twenties in good health.

This clonotype was seen a handful of times. This chain uses TRBV20-1 with TRBJ2-1, with D perhaps matching TRBD1 or TRBD2 (5 bases each). Trimming removed 5 bases at V and 4 bases at J, with 12 bases between. Germline V lookup: CDR1 DFQATT, CDR2 SNEGSKA (reference sequence). The CDR3 totals 13 residues. The CDR3 loop reads CSAGTGLYNEQFF. CDR3 nucleotides: TGCAGTGCTGGGACCGGCCTTTACAATGAGCAGTTCTTC.

In this sample, this clonotype turned up a few times. The chain has TRBV9 and TRBJ2-3, with 11 nucleotides matching TRBD2. The J segment lost 6 bases and the V segment lost 5 bases, leaving 8 bases of the junction unmatched. The germline CDR1 and CDR2 sequences are SGDLS and YYNGEE. The CDR3 contains 15 residues. The chain's CDR3 is CASSGLAGGLDTQYF. The CDR3 DNA follows: TGTGCCAGCAGTGGGCTAGCGGGGGGCCTCGATACGCAGTATTTT.

This sequence joins TRBV29-1 and TRBJ2-5; D tentatively reads TRBD1 or TRBD2 (5 bases each). With 4 bases removed from V and 5 bases from J, the gap between germline ends came to 20 bases. The germline CDR1 and CDR2 sequences are SQVTM and ANQGSEA. The CDR3 sequence is 15 residues long. Here the CDR3 reads CSVVGDVNSPETQYF. The CDR3 bases are TGCAGCGTTGTAGGGGACGTGAATAGTCCTGAGACCCAGTACTTC.

DNA of the CDR3: TGTGCCAGCAGCTTAACAGGCAATCACTTCACCGGGGAGCTGTTTTTT. Translating gives CASSLTGNHFTGELFF. This sequence joins TRBV7-9 and TRBJ2-2, with D tentatively TRBD1 (5 bases). The V end was cut by 2 bases, the J end by 4 bases, with 14 bases between. Germline V gene sequence: CDR1 SEHNR, CDR2 FQNEAQ (reference sequence). The CDR3 covers 16 residues.

A single count supports this clonotype. Being one base from a much bigger clone, this may be a read error. This sequence joins TRBV20-1 and TRBJ2-5; TRBD1 aligns across 7 bases. The J call may be wrong; the DNA end is better matched by TRBJ2-7. The CDR3 has 16 amino acids. Looked up from germline, CDR1 is DFQATT and CDR2 is SNEGSKA (reference sequence). CDR3 residues: CSARTGLLNKSYEQYF. CDR3 coding DNA: TGCAGTGCTAGGACAGGGCTGTTAAATAAGTCCTACGAGCAGTACTTC.

The chain has TRBV27 and TRBJ1-2, with D hard to call. V was trimmed by 3 bases and J by 8 bases, leaving 13 bases between them. The CDR3 runs 13 residues. Germline lookup yields CDR1 MNHEY and CDR2 SMNVEV (reference sequence). CDR3 loop: CASSFSEAGGYTF. For the CDR3, the DNA is TGTGCCAGCAGTTTTTCAGAGGCAGGAGGCTACACCTTC.

V gene TRBV5-5 combines with J gene TRBJ2-1, with TRBD1 matching over 8 bases. Trimming took 0 bases from V and 9 from J; bases not matched to a gene: 5. The CDR3 sequence is 14 residues long. The germline gives CDR1 SGHKS, CDR2 YYEKEE (reference sequence). The CDR3 sequence: CASSLGDRSAEQFF. The DNA of the CDR3 is TGTGCCAGCAGCTTGGGGGACAGGTCTGCTGAGCAGTTCTTC.

The CDR3 spells CASSLSPGKDEQFF. The DNA for the CDR3 is TGTGCCAGCAGCTTATCCCCAGGGAAAGATGAGCAGTTCTTC. The chain carries TRBV7-8 and TRBJ2-1; possible D gene TRBD1, 5 bases. The length of the CDR3 is 14 residues. V was clipped by 2 bases and J by 8 bases, with 13 bases between them. Germline CDR1 reads SGHVS; CDR2 reads FQNEAQ.

This rearrangement joins TRBV13 to TRBJ1-2, with D unresolved. The CDR3 sequence is 12 residues long. CDR1 and CDR2 (germline): PRHDT, FYEKMQ (reference sequence). V gave up 3 bases and J gave up 7 bases, with 9 bases separating them. CDR3 sequence (DNA): TGTGCCAGCAGCTTCTGGGGTGGTGGCTACACCTTC. Translation gives CASSFWGGGYTF.

The rearrangement links TRBV7-9 to TRBJ1-2; 9 nucleotides agree with TRBD1. From germline, CDR1 is SEHNR and CDR2 FQNEAQ (reference sequence). The junction had 9 bases not matched to a gene; V was cut back by 5 bases and J by 2 bases. The CDR3 has 16 residues. CDR3: CASSPSPGTGNYGYTF. DNA for the CDR3: TGTGCCAGCAGCCCCAGTCCCGGGACAGGGAACTATGGCTACACCTTC.

Comment on this clonotype: This clone may be a read error of a much larger clone one base away. This chain links TRBV4-2 with TRBJ2-5; D is undetermined. With 1 base removed from V and 4 bases from J, the gap between germline ends came to 13 bases. CDR3 size: 15 residues. In germline, CDR1 is LGHNA, CDR2 YNFKEQ. CDR3 DNA sequence: TGTGCCAGCAGCCAAGGTGGGGTGGCTGCAGAGACCCAGTACTTC. This sequence encodes CASSQGGVAAETQYF.

CDR3 nucleotides: TGCGCCAGCAGCAACGGGGTAAATGAGCAGTACTTC. It codes for CASSNGVNEQYF. The chain is built from TRBV5-1 and TRBJ2-5, with D perhaps matching TRBD2 (5 bases). V gave up 4 bases and J gave up 11 bases, with 15 bases separating them. The germline V gene encodes CDR1 SGHRS and CDR2 YFSETQ. This CDR3 region has 12 residues.

J is TRBJ2-3 and V is TRBV7-8; D is perhaps TRBD1 or TRBD2 (5 bases each). The V end was cut by 5 bases, the J end by 2 bases, with 8 bases between. Germline assignment: CDR1 SGHVS and CDR2 FQNEAQ. This CDR3 has 13 residues. The CDR3 loop reads CASSGGVTDTQYF. Here the CDR3 DNA reads TGTGCCAGCAGCGGGGGTGTCACAGATACGCAGTATTTT.

This clonotype has a handful of counts. J is TRBJ2-1 and V is TRBV12-3 or TRBV12-4; D may be TRBD1 or TRBD2 (6 bases each). The length of the CDR3 is 16 residues. V was clipped by 6 bases and J by 3 bases, with 18 bases between them. The CDR3 coding sequence is TGTGCCAGCAGCCTTTTAGGGGGGCTTGACTACAATGAGCAGTTCTTC. This encodes CASSLLGGLDYNEQFF.

Only a few counts were recorded for this clonotype. V is TRBV29-1 and J is TRBJ2-7, with D hard to call. With 8 bases removed from V and 4 bases from J, the gap between germline ends came to 12 bases. The CDR3 has 11 residues. Germline V lookup: CDR1 SQVTM, CDR2 ANQGSEA. The CDR3 region is CSIRLSYEQYF. CDR3 sequence (DNA): TGCAGCATCCGACTTAGTTACGAGCAGTACTTC.

The chain links TRBV6-2 or TRBV6-3 to TRBJ1-1, with no clear D. V lost 6 bases to trimming and J lost 1 base, with 12 bases between them. The germline V gene has CDR1 MNHEY and CDR2 SVGEGT. The CDR3 totals 14 residues. The CDR3 coding sequence is TGTGCCAGCAGCGGCCCGGGCCAGAACACTGAAGCTTTCTTT. Encoded protein: CASSGPGQNTEAFF.

The rearrangement uses TRBV5-1 and TRBJ2-2; D call uncertain. The germline gives CDR1 SGHRS, CDR2 YFSETQ. Deletions cut 0 bases from V and 1 base from J, with 10 bases between. The CDR3 is 16 amino acids. The CDR3 loop reads CASSLAGAVNTGELFF. The CDR3 nucleotides read TGCGCCAGCAGCTTGGCTGGCGCAGTGAACACCGGGGAGCTGTTTTTT.

The CDR3 coding sequence is TGCAGCGTTGAGATGGGGGGGAGCTCCTACAATGAGCAGTTCTTC. Translated: CSVEMGGSSYNEQFF. The chain is built from TRBV29-1 and TRBJ2-1; TRBD2 aligns across 7 bases. V lost 3 bases to trimming and J lost 0 bases; unmatched junction nucleotides: 5. Per the germline V gene, CDR1 is SQVTM and CDR2 is ANQGSEA. This CDR3 spans 15 amino acids.

The chain couples TRBV12-3 or TRBV12-4 to TRBJ1-1, with D unresolved. The CDR3 extends over 14 amino acids. Trimming took off 7 bases at V and 11 bases at J, with 23 bases between the two ends. CDR3 region: CASTNTRLSSRAFF. CDR3 sequence (DNA): TGTGCCAGCACCAACACCAGACTCTCATCACGGGCTTTCTTT.

This clonotype was counted a single time. The J gene is TRBJ2-4, the V gene TRBV20-1; a weak D match, TRBD1 (7 bases). Trimming cost V 5 bases and J 0 bases, with 17 bases left between them. The CDR3 sequence is 16 residues long. Germline CDR1 reads DFQATT; CDR2 reads SNEGSKA (reference sequence). The CDR3 sequence is CSAGAGQYLAKNIQYF. CDR3 nucleotide sequence: TGCAGTGCTGGGGCGGGACAGTACCTAGCCAAAAACATTCAGTACTTC.

The chain links TRBV20-1 to TRBJ2-2; unclear D gene. Trimming removed 6 bases from V and 2 bases from J, with 10 bases in between. CDR1 is DFQATT and CDR2 is SNEGSKA in the germline V gene (reference sequence). The CDR3 covers 13 residues. The DNA for the CDR3 is TGCAGTGCAACCGGGTCAAACACCGGGGAGCTGTTTTTT. Translation gives CSATGSNTGELFF.

This clonotype was recorded a few times. The chain carries TRBV7-9 and TRBJ2-1; no clear D. Between the trimmed V and J ends, which lost 3 bases and 4 bases, there was a span of 16 bases. Germline V gene sequence: CDR1 SEHNR, CDR2 FQNEAQ (reference sequence). The CDR3 sequence is 16 residues long. The CDR3 DNA follows: TGTGCCAGCAGCTTTTCAGGCGGAAACGGATACAATGAGCAGTTCTTC. Protein: CASSFSGGNGYNEQFF.

This clonotype was counted ten times or more. The chain combines TRBV20-1 with TRBJ2-1, with TRBD2 identical over 11 bases. In germline, CDR1 is DFQATT, CDR2 SNEGSKA (reference sequence). The CDR3 length is 13 residues. V gave up 8 bases and J gave up 2 bases; unmatched junction bases: 2. CDR3 nucleotides: TGCAGTAGACTAGCGGGGACCTACAATGAGCAGTTCTTC. The encoded protein is CSRLAGTYNEQFF.

This clonotype was detected ten times or more. The chain links TRBV12-3 or TRBV12-4 to TRBJ2-1; TRBD1 is a possible D gene (6 bases). The CDR3 spans 12 residues. Trimming stripped 4 bases from V and 7 bases from J, with 8 bases between. The CDR3: CASSSQGNEQFF. CDR3 in DNA: TGTGCCAGCAGTTCCCAGGGGAATGAGCAGTTCTTC.

CDR3 loop: CSARDYRAGGLETQYF. The CDR3 coding sequence is TGCAGTGCTAGAGATTACAGGGCAGGGGGGTTAGAGACCCAGTACTTC. The V gene is TRBV20-1, the J gene TRBJ2-5, with D maybe TRBD1 (7 bases). This CDR3 region has 16 residues. V lost 0 bases to trimming and J lost 4 bases, with 18 bases between them. The germline V gene has CDR1 DFQATT and CDR2 SNEGSKA (reference sequence).

This clonotype showed up just a few times. V gene TRBV4-3 combines with J gene TRBJ2-1; D is ambiguous. Germline values: CDR1 LGHNA, CDR2 YSLEER. The CDR3 totals 15 residues. Trimming left V 0 bases short and J 0 bases short, with 6 bases between. For the CDR3, the DNA is TGCGCCAGCAGCCAAGAAGTGAGCTCCTACAATGAGCAGTTCTTC. Amino acids: CASSQEVSSYNEQFF.

The gene calls are TRBV7-3 and TRBJ1-1; TRBD1 is a possible D gene (6 bases). The CDR3 spans 14 residues. CDR1 SGHTA and CDR2 FQGTGA come from the germline V gene. Deletions cut 4 bases from V and 7 bases from J, with 16 bases between. The CDR3 here is CASSSQGQSGEAFF. In DNA form, the CDR3 reads TGTGCCAGCAGCTCGCAGGGGCAATCGGGTGAAGCTTTCTTT.